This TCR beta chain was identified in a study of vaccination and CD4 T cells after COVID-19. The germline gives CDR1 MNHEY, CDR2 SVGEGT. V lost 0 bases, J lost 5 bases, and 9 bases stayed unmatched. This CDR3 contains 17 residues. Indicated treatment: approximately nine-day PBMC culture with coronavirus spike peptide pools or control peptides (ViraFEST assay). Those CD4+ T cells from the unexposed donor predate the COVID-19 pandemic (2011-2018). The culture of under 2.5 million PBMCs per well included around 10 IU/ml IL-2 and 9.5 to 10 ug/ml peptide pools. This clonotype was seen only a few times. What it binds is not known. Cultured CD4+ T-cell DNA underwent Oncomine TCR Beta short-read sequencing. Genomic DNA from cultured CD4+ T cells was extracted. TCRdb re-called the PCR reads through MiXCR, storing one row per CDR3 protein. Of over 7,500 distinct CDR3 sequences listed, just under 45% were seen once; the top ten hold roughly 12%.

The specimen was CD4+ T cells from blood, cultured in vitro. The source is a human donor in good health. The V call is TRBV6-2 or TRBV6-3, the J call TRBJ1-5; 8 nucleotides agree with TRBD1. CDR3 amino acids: CASSYSGQGPPDQPQHF. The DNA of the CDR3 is TGTGCCAGCAGTTACTCCGGACAGGGACCTCCCGATCAGCCCCAGCATTTT.